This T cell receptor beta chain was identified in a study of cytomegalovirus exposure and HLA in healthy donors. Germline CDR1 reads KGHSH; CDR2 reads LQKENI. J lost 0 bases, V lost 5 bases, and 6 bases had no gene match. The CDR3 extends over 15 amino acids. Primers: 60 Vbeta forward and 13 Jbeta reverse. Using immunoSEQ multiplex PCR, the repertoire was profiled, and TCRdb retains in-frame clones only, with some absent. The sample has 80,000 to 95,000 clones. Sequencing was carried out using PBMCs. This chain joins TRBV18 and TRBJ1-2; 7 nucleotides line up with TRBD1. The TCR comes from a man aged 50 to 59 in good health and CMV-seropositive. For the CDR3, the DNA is TGTGCCAGCTCAAGGGGGACAGATACTAACTATGGCTACACCTTC. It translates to CASSRGTDTNYGYTF.